This is a list of T cell receptor beta chains from one sample in a study of shared clonotypes between healthy human individuals. The data were produced by immunoSEQ multiplex PCR, yet TCRdb's version contains in-frame clones alone and is incomplete. The sample has over a million clones; around 78% are singletons. The specimen sequenced was memory CD4+ T cells from PBMCs. The receptors derive from a man between 18 and 35 years old in good health. Some clones in this sample may be carry-over from other donors' samples. Each CDR3 is given with its conserved first and last residue. The D gene is left open where the match is weak. Clone sizes are given selectively: once, few, many, or a class where the clone is expanded.

d_gene: NA
j_gene: TRBJ2-5
abundance: NA
v_gene: TRBV29-1
CDR3aa: CSVVGVQETQYF
CDR3nt: TGCAGCGTTGTGGGGGTTCAGGAGACCCAGTACTTC

d_gene: NA
j_gene: TRBJ1-5
abundance: NA
v_gene: TRBV30
CDR3aa: CAWSGSSMNQPQHF
CDR3nt: TGTGCCTGGAGTGGGTCATCCATGAATCAGCCCCAGCATTTT

d_gene: NA
j_gene: TRBJ2-4
abundance: NA
v_gene: TRBV19
CDR3aa: CASSIIRSGAKNIQYF
CDR3nt: TGTGCCAGTAGTATAATCAGGAGTGGGGCCAAAAACATTCAGTACTTC

d_gene: NA
j_gene: TRBJ1-3
abundance: NA
v_gene: TRBV6-1
CDR3aa: CASTVGASGNTIYF
CDR3nt: TGTGCCAGCACGGTGGGGGCCTCTGGAAACACCATATATTTT

d_gene: NA
j_gene: TRBJ2-1
abundance: NA
v_gene: TRBV6-1
CDR3aa: CASTREVDEQFF
CDR3nt: TGTGCCAGCACGCGTGAGGTCGATGAGCAGTTCTTC

d_gene: TRBD1
j_gene: TRBJ2-3
abundance: NA
v_gene: TRBV11-2
CDR3aa: CASSSTGDGTDTQYF
CDR3nt: TGTGCCAGCAGCTCGACAGGGGATGGCACAGATACGCAGTATTTT

d_gene: NA
j_gene: TRBJ2-5
abundance: NA
v_gene: TRBV7-9
CDR3aa: CASSPRLGGSETQYF
CDR3nt: TGTGCCAGCAGCCCACGCCTCGGGGGATCAGAGACCCAGTACTTC

d_gene: NA
j_gene: TRBJ1-1
abundance: NA
v_gene: TRBV30
CDR3aa: CAWSDGNTEAFF
CDR3nt: TGTGCCTGGAGTGACGGAAACACTGAAGCTTTCTTT

d_gene: TRBD2
j_gene: TRBJ2-3
abundance: NA
v_gene: TRBV5-1
CDR3aa: CASRYDAGGLSDTQYF
CDR3nt: TGCGCCAGCAGGTACGATGCGGGAGGGCTATCAGATACGCAGTATTTT

d_gene: NA
j_gene: TRBJ1-5
abundance: NA
v_gene: TRBV5-1
CDR3aa: CASSLDWGRWDQPQHF
CDR3nt: TGCGCCAGCAGCTTGGATTGGGGAAGGTGGGATCAGCCCCAGCATTTT

d_gene: TRBD2
j_gene: TRBJ2-3
abundance: NA
v_gene: TRBV6-6
CDR3aa: CASTSEGGRFGDTQYF
CDR3nt: TGTGCCAGCACCTCGGAGGGCGGGAGGTTTGGAGATACGCAGTATTTT

d_gene: TRBD1
j_gene: TRBJ2-7
abundance: NA
v_gene: TRBV28
CDR3aa: CASITAGGQGYEQYF
CDR3nt: TGTGCCAGCATAACCGCAGGGGGTCAGGGCTACGAGCAGTACTTC

d_gene: TRBD1
j_gene: TRBJ2-7
abundance: NA
v_gene: TRBV5-6
CDR3aa: CASSLPGQDNSYEQYF
CDR3nt: TGTGCCAGCAGCTTGCCCGGACAGGATAACTCCTACGAGCAGTACTTC

d_gene: NA
j_gene: TRBJ2-7
abundance: NA
v_gene: TRBV2
CDR3aa: CASSQTASEQYF
CDR3nt: TGTGCCAGCAGTCAGACAGCTTCCGAGCAGTACTTC

d_gene: NA
j_gene: TRBJ1-3
abundance: once
v_gene: TRBV9
CDR3aa: CASSAQDSGNTIYF
CDR3nt: TGTGCCAGCAGCGCGCAGGACTCTGGAAACACCATATATTTT

d_gene: TRBD1
j_gene: TRBJ2-5
abundance: NA
v_gene: TRBV27
CDR3aa: CASSVNQGALRQETQYF
CDR3nt: TGTGCCAGCAGTGTAAACCAGGGGGCCCTGCGCCAAGAGACCCAGTACTTC

d_gene: NA
j_gene: TRBJ2-4
abundance: once
v_gene: TRBV25-1
CDR3aa: CASSAPGAGGHIQYF
CDR3nt: TGTGCCAGCAGTGCCCCCGGGGCAGGGGGGCACATTCAGTACTTC

d_gene: NA
j_gene: TRBJ1-2
abundance: NA
v_gene: TRBV11-2
CDR3aa: CASSWQTVYGYTF
CDR3nt: TGTGCCAGCAGCTGGCAGACAGTCTATGGCTACACCTTC

d_gene: NA
j_gene: TRBJ2-1
abundance: NA
v_gene: TRBV28
CDR3aa: CASSPRGGRGSYNEQFF
CDR3nt: TGTGCCAGCAGTCCCCGCGGGGGCAGAGGCTCCTACAATGAGCAGTTCTTC

d_gene: TRBD2
j_gene: TRBJ2-3
abundance: NA
v_gene: TRBV29-1
CDR3aa: CSFTGRSRSDTQYF
CDR3nt: TGCAGCTTCACCGGGAGGTCACGCTCCGATACGCAGTATTTT

d_gene: NA
j_gene: TRBJ2-3
abundance: many
v_gene: TRBV10-3
CDR3aa: CAIRTSGNTDTQYF
CDR3nt: TGTGCCATCAGGACCAGCGGAAACACAGATACGCAGTATTTT

d_gene: TRBD2
j_gene: TRBJ2-1
abundance: NA
v_gene: TRBV27
CDR3aa: CASSLWLAGPDSYNEQFF
CDR3nt: TGTGCCAGCAGTTTGTGGCTAGCGGGACCAGACTCCTACAATGAGCAGTTCTTC

d_gene: TRBD2
j_gene: TRBJ2-3
abundance: NA
v_gene: TRBV28
CDR3aa: CASNKRSASGRAADTQYF
CDR3nt: TGTGCCAGCAACAAGAGATCGGCGAGCGGGAGGGCCGCAGATACGCAGTATTTT

d_gene: NA
j_gene: TRBJ2-3
abundance: NA
v_gene: TRBV5-1
CDR3aa: CASSLLGVAEVTDTQYF
CDR3nt: TGCGCCAGCAGCTTGCTAGGCGTAGCGGAGGTGACAGATACGCAGTATTTT

d_gene: TRBD1
j_gene: TRBJ2-7
abundance: NA
v_gene: TRBV28
CDR3aa: CASSPGQTTYEQYF
CDR3nt: TGTGCCAGCAGTCCGGGACAGACCACCTACGAGCAGTACTTC

d_gene: NA
j_gene: TRBJ1-5
abundance: NA
v_gene: TRBV28
CDR3aa: CASSRGVSVQPQHF
CDR3nt: TGTGCCAGCAGTCGAGGGGTGTCGGTTCAGCCCCAGCATTTT

d_gene: NA
j_gene: TRBJ2-2
abundance: NA
v_gene: TRBV11-2
CDR3aa: CASSLVSTNTGELFF
CDR3nt: TGTGCCAGCAGCTTAGTCAGTACGAACACCGGGGAGCTGTTTTTT

d_gene: NA
j_gene: TRBJ2-2
abundance: NA
v_gene: TRBV4-2
CDR3aa: CASSPSVAANTGELFF
CDR3nt: TGTGCCAGCAGCCCAAGCGTCGCGGCTAACACCGGGGAGCTGTTTTTT

d_gene: NA
j_gene: TRBJ2-3
abundance: NA
v_gene: TRBV11-3
CDR3aa: CASSSGGRADTQYF
CDR3nt: TGTGCCAGCAGCTCGGGGGGCCGAGCAGATACGCAGTATTTT

d_gene: NA
j_gene: TRBJ2-1
abundance: once
v_gene: TRBV9
CDR3aa: CASSSDKKSVNEQFF
CDR3nt: TGTGCCAGCAGCTCGGACAAGAAATCCGTCAATGAGCAGTTCTTC

d_gene: TRBD1
j_gene: TRBJ2-2
abundance: NA
v_gene: TRBV9
CDR3aa: CASSSPRGQGVTGELFF
CDR3nt: TGTGCCAGCTCCTCCCCTAGGGGGCAGGGGGTAACCGGGGAGCTGTTTTTT

d_gene: TRBD1
j_gene: TRBJ1-2
abundance: NA
v_gene: TRBV7-2
CDR3aa: CASNPGRGLGGYTF
CDR3nt: TGTGCCAGCAACCCCGGCAGGGGGCTGGGTGGCTACACCTTC

d_gene: NA
j_gene: TRBJ2-5
abundance: many
v_gene: TRBV2
CDR3aa: CAGQQGPRQTQYF
CDR3nt: TGTGCCGGACAACAGGGCCCTAGACAGACCCAGTACTTC

d_gene: NA
j_gene: TRBJ1-2
abundance: NA
v_gene: TRBV7-8
CDR3aa: CASSLGIRGMQEDYGYTF
CDR3nt: TGTGCCAGCAGCTTAGGAATAAGGGGGATGCAGGAGGACTATGGCTACACCTTC

d_gene: TRBD2
j_gene: TRBJ2-5
abundance: few
v_gene: TRBV9
CDR3aa: CASSQTSGRTGTRETQYF
CDR3nt: TGTGCCAGCAGCCAGACTAGCGGGAGAACGGGGACACGAGAGACCCAGTACTTC

d_gene: TRBD1
j_gene: TRBJ2-2
abundance: few
v_gene: TRBV4-1
CDR3aa: CASSAQGDTGELFF
CDR3nt: TGCGCCAGCAGCGCGCAGGGGGACACCGGGGAGCTGTTTTTT

d_gene: NA
j_gene: TRBJ1-3
abundance: NA
v_gene: TRBV4-1
CDR3aa: CASSQDLRGGGNTIYF
CDR3nt: TGCGCCAGCAGCCAGGACCTAAGGGGTGGGGGAAACACCATATATTTT

d_gene: TRBD1
j_gene: TRBJ2-7
abundance: NA
v_gene: TRBV4-3
CDR3aa: CASSHLPGQGYEQYF
CDR3nt: TGCGCCAGCAGCCATCTACCGGGACAGGGTTACGAGCAGTACTTC

d_gene: NA
j_gene: TRBJ1-1
abundance: NA
v_gene: TRBV5-1
CDR3aa: CASSLVYGGAEAFF
CDR3nt: TGCGCCAGCAGCTTGGTGTATGGGGGGGCTGAAGCTTTCTTT

d_gene: TRBD2
j_gene: TRBJ2-3
abundance: NA
v_gene: TRBV29-1
CDR3aa: CSVEGTSGRGPTDTQYF
CDR3nt: TGCAGCGTTGAAGGGACTAGCGGGAGGGGCCCCACAGATACGCAGTATTTT

d_gene: TRBD2
j_gene: TRBJ2-3
abundance: NA
v_gene: TRBV30
CDR3aa: CAWGGLAGITDTQYF
CDR3nt: TGTGCCTGGGGGGGACTAGCGGGAATTACAGATACGCAGTATTTT

d_gene: TRBD1
j_gene: TRBJ2-7
abundance: NA
v_gene: TRBV28
CDR3aa: CASRARPGQGNYEQYF
CDR3nt: TGTGCCAGCAGGGCTAGGCCGGGACAGGGAAACTACGAGCAGTACTTC

d_gene: NA
j_gene: TRBJ2-5
abundance: NA
v_gene: TRBV15
CDR3aa: CATSRFSGSGWIETQYF
CDR3nt: TGTGCCACCAGCCGATTTTCGGGGAGTGGGTGGATAGAGACCCAGTACTTC

d_gene: NA
j_gene: TRBJ1-1
abundance: once
v_gene: TRBV7-2
CDR3aa: CASSPSTANTEAFF
CDR3nt: TGTGCCAGCAGCCCCTCGACAGCGAACACTGAAGCTTTCTTT

d_gene: TRBD2
j_gene: TRBJ2-7
abundance: once
v_gene: TRBV11-2
CDR3aa: CASSLGRGLAGVWEQYF
CDR3nt: TGTGCCAGCAGCTTAGGTAGGGGACTAGCGGGAGTGTGGGAGCAGTACTTC

d_gene: TRBD2
j_gene: TRBJ2-1
abundance: few
v_gene: TRBV7-6
CDR3aa: CASSLEWTSSHMGEQFF
CDR3nt: TGTGCCAGCAGCTTAGAATGGACTAGCTCTCATATGGGTGAGCAGTTCTTC

d_gene: NA
j_gene: TRBJ1-2
abundance: many
v_gene: TRBV18
CDR3aa: CASSPPGRGYGYTF
CDR3nt: TGTGCCAGCTCACCACCGGGTAGGGGATATGGCTACACCTTC

d_gene: NA
j_gene: TRBJ1-1
abundance: NA
v_gene: TRBV5-1
CDR3aa: CASSPRPSGNTEAFF
CDR3nt: TGCGCCAGCAGCCCCCGCCCCTCAGGGAACACTGAAGCTTTCTTT

d_gene: NA
j_gene: TRBJ2-3
abundance: NA
v_gene: TRBV28
CDR3aa: CASTPGRTDTQYF
CDR3nt: TGTGCCAGCACTCCAGGTCGCACAGATACGCAGTATTTT

d_gene: TRBD1
j_gene: TRBJ1-1
abundance: NA
v_gene: TRBV6-5
CDR3aa: CASSGDRVYAFF
CDR3nt: TGTGCCAGCAGTGGGGACAGGGTCTACGCTTTCTTT

d_gene: NA
j_gene: TRBJ2-1
abundance: once
v_gene: TRBV5-1
CDR3aa: CASSLELPSYNEQFF
CDR3nt: TGCGCCAGCAGCTTGGAACTCCCGTCCTACAATGAGCAGTTCTTC

d_gene: TRBD2
j_gene: TRBJ2-5
abundance: NA
v_gene: TRBV7-9
CDR3aa: CASSLPSGSYQETQYF
CDR3nt: TGTGCCAGCAGCTTGCCTAGCGGGTCGTACCAAGAGACCCAGTACTTC

d_gene: TRBD1
j_gene: TRBJ1-5
abundance: NA
v_gene: TRBV5-1
CDR3aa: CASSLGQGQPQHF
CDR3nt: TGCGCCAGCAGCTTGGGACAGGGTCAGCCCCAGCATTTT

d_gene: NA
j_gene: TRBJ2-5
abundance: few
v_gene: TRBV27
CDR3aa: CASSRGRFNQETQYF
CDR3nt: TGTGCCAGCAGCCGGGGCAGATTCAACCAAGAGACCCAGTACTTC

d_gene: NA
j_gene: TRBJ1-5
abundance: NA
v_gene: TRBV29-1
CDR3aa: CSVRTSLGNQPQHF
CDR3nt: TGCAGCGTTCGGACCTCCCTGGGCAATCAGCCCCAGCATTTT